The rows below give T cell receptor beta chains drawn from one sample of a study of CD8+CD57+ T cells in acquired aplastic anemia. TCRdb called the reads again in MiXCR, with one record for every CDR3 protein. The sample holds roughly 290,000 distinct CDR3 sequences, under 65% seen once. Sequencing was carried out using sorted CD4+, CD8+, or CD8+CD57+ T cells (not recorded which) from PBMCs. The receptors were sampled from a human donor with aplastic anemia. CDR3s include the opening cysteine and the closing phenylalanine or tryptophan. Each record gives: CDR3 length, V gene, D gene, clone size, J gene, CDR3 DNA, CDR3 protein. A D gene is named only where the DNA matches it firmly. Expanded clones get a size class; other rows say once, few or many, or leave the size out.

CDR3 length: 13; V gene: TRBV19; D gene: .; clone size: .; J gene: TRBJ1-1; CDR3 DNA: TGTGCCAGTAGTACATCCAAGAACACTGAAGCTTTCTTT; CDR3 protein: CASSTSKNTEAFF
CDR3 length: 14; V gene: TRBV5-1; D gene: .; clone size: many; J gene: TRBJ2-5; CDR3 DNA: TGCGCCAGCATGTCGGGGCCCCAGGAGGAGACCCAGTACTTC; CDR3 protein: CASMSGPQEETQYF
CDR3 length: 15; V gene: TRBV15; D gene: .; clone size: .; J gene: TRBJ1-1; CDR3 DNA: TGTGCCACCAGCAGAGTTGAGGGTTATAGCACTGAAGCTTTCTTT; CDR3 protein: CATSRVEGYSTEAFF
CDR3 length: 16; V gene: TRBV19; D gene: TRBD1; clone size: many; J gene: TRBJ1-3; CDR3 DNA: TGTGCCAGTGACAGCAACTTTAACAGGGGAGGAAACACCATATATTTT; CDR3 protein: CASDSNFNRGGNTIYF
CDR3 length: 12; V gene: TRBV20-1; D gene: .; clone size: .; J gene: TRBJ2-2; CDR3 DNA: TGCAGTGCGGGGGCGGGCACCGGGGAGCTGTTTTTT; CDR3 protein: CSAGAGTGELFF
CDR3 length: 15; V gene: TRBV29-1; D gene: TRBD2; clone size: .; J gene: TRBJ2-7; CDR3 DNA: TGCAGCGTTGAGCTAGCGGGGGGGCAATCCTACGAGCAGTACTTC; CDR3 protein: CSVELAGGQSYEQYF
CDR3 length: 14; V gene: TRBV19; D gene: TRBD1; clone size: .; J gene: TRBJ2-5; CDR3 DNA: TGTGCCAGTAGTATAGGACAGGGGGCGCGTCCCCAGTACTTC; CDR3 protein: CASSIGQGARPQYF
CDR3 length: 13; V gene: TRBV7-9; D gene: .; clone size: many; J gene: TRBJ1-1; CDR3 DNA: TGTGCCAGCAGCCGCCTGGGTGTTACTGAAGCTTTCTTT; CDR3 protein: CASSRLGVTEAFF
CDR3 length: 13; V gene: TRBV2; D gene: TRBD1; clone size: .; J gene: TRBJ2-7; CDR3 DNA: TGTGCCAGCAGGAAGGGGGCCGAATACGAGCAGTACTTC; CDR3 protein: CASRKGAEYEQYF
CDR3 length: 12; V gene: TRBV6-5; D gene: .; clone size: once; J gene: TRBJ1-1; CDR3 DNA: TGTGCCAGCAGTCCCACCCTAACTGAAGCTTTCTTT; CDR3 protein: CASSPTLTEAFF
CDR3 length: 18; V gene: TRBV7-7; D gene: .; clone size: .; J gene: TRBJ2-3; CDR3 DNA: TGTGCCAGCAGCTTAGGCTCCGGGGTGGCCGGGTTGTCAGATACGCAGTATTTT; CDR3 protein: CASSLGSGVAGLSDTQYF
CDR3 length: 15; V gene: TRBV7-9; D gene: .; clone size: .; J gene: TRBJ2-7; CDR3 DNA: TGTGCCAGCAGCCCCAGGACAGCCACCCCCTACGAGCAGTACTTC; CDR3 protein: CASSPRTATPYEQYF
CDR3 length: 14; V gene: TRBV4-1; D gene: .; clone size: many; J gene: TRBJ1-2; CDR3 DNA: TGCGCCAGCAGCCAGATTCCAGGTTACTATGGCTACACCTTC; CDR3 protein: CASSQIPGYYGYTF
CDR3 length: 14; V gene: TRBV2; D gene: .; clone size: many; J gene: TRBJ1-5; CDR3 DNA: TGTGCCAGCAAAATGACAGGAGAGGGTCAGCCCCAGCATTTT; CDR3 protein: CASKMTGEGQPQHF
CDR3 length: 14; V gene: TRBV3-1; D gene: TRBD1; clone size: few; J gene: TRBJ2-2; CDR3 DNA: TGTGCCAGCAGCCCGACAGGGGTCACCGGGGAGCTGTTTTTT; CDR3 protein: CASSPTGVTGELFF
CDR3 length: 12; V gene: TRBV7-9; D gene: .; clone size: .; J gene: TRBJ2-4; CDR3 DNA: TGTGCCAGCAGCTCCCACAGGGACATTCAGTACTTC; CDR3 protein: CASSSHRDIQYF
CDR3 length: 15; V gene: TRBV20-1; D gene: TRBD2; clone size: .; J gene: TRBJ2-7; CDR3 DNA: TGCAGTGCTAGCTACATGCGCCTAGCGGGTTACGAGCAGTACTTC; CDR3 protein: CSASYMRLAGYEQYF
CDR3 length: 14; V gene: TRBV4-2; D gene: .; clone size: .; J gene: TRBJ2-3; CDR3 DNA: TGTGCCAGCAGGGAAGCGGAATTCACAGATACGCAGTATTTT; CDR3 protein: CASREAEFTDTQYF
CDR3 length: 12; V gene: TRBV2; D gene: .; clone size: .; J gene: TRBJ1-5; CDR3 DNA: TGTGCCAGCAGTTTAAGGGGTCAGCCCCAGCATTTT; CDR3 protein: CASSLRGQPQHF
CDR3 length: 16; V gene: TRBV15; D gene: .; clone size: .; J gene: TRBJ1-5; CDR3 DNA: TGTGCCACCAGCAGAGGAGGGGGTATGGGCAATCAGCCCCAGCATTTT; CDR3 protein: CATSRGGGMGNQPQHF
CDR3 length: 17; V gene: TRBV7-8; D gene: .; clone size: .; J gene: TRBJ2-2; CDR3 DNA: TGTGCCAGCAGTTTACCGGGACACCAAGCAAACACCGGGGAGCTGTTTTTT; CDR3 protein: CASSLPGHQANTGELFF
CDR3 length: 16; V gene: TRBV29-1; D gene: TRBD1; clone size: many; J gene: TRBJ2-1; CDR3 DNA: TGCAGCGTTGAAGACAGAGAGGGGGCATCCTACAATGAGCAGTTCTTC; CDR3 protein: CSVEDREGASYNEQFF
CDR3 length: 11; V gene: TRBV19; D gene: .; clone size: .; J gene: TRBJ1-1; CDR3 DNA: TGTGCCAGTAGTAATGGACATCCGGCTTTCTTT; CDR3 protein: CASSNGHPAFF
CDR3 length: 13; V gene: TRBV5-5; D gene: .; clone size: .; J gene: TRBJ2-7; CDR3 DNA: TGTGCCAGCAGCCCCGACAGTTCCTACGAGCAGTACTTC; CDR3 protein: CASSPDSSYEQYF
CDR3 length: 14; V gene: TRBV10-3; D gene: TRBD1; clone size: many; J gene: TRBJ1-2; CDR3 DNA: TGTGCCATCAGTGCCTCGGGACAGAGGGGTGGCTACACCTTC; CDR3 protein: CAISASGQRGGYTF
CDR3 length: 14; V gene: TRBV2; D gene: TRBD1; clone size: .; J gene: TRBJ1-1; CDR3 DNA: TGTGCCAGCAGTGCGAGACAGGGAGCTCTTGAAGCTTTCTTT; CDR3 protein: CASSARQGALEAFF
CDR3 length: 16; V gene: TRBV7-9; D gene: .; clone size: .; J gene: TRBJ2-7; CDR3 DNA: TGTGCCAGCAGCTTAGGAGTTGCGGGAACCCCCTACGAGCAGTACTTC; CDR3 protein: CASSLGVAGTPYEQYF
CDR3 length: 13; V gene: TRBV24-1; D gene: .; clone size: few; J gene: TRBJ1-5; CDR3 DNA: TGTGCCACCAGTTGGGGGGTGGCTCAGCCCCAGCATTTT; CDR3 protein: CATSWGVAQPQHF
CDR3 length: 17; V gene: TRBV7-6; D gene: TRBD2; clone size: .; J gene: TRBJ2-5; CDR3 DNA: TGTGCCAGCAGCTTAGCCGCAGGGACTAGCGGACAAGAGACCCAGTACTTC; CDR3 protein: CASSLAAGTSGQETQYF
CDR3 length: 12; V gene: TRBV7-9; D gene: .; clone size: many; J gene: TRBJ1-1; CDR3 DNA: TGTGCCAGCAGCGGGGGGAACACTGAAGCTTTCTTT; CDR3 protein: CASSGGNTEAFF
CDR3 length: 15; V gene: TRBV29-1; D gene: TRBD2; clone size: many; J gene: TRBJ2-3; CDR3 DNA: TGCAGCGTTGGCCCGGGACTAGCGGGAGAGGATACGCAGTATTTT; CDR3 protein: CSVGPGLAGEDTQYF
CDR3 length: 14; V gene: TRBV20-1; D gene: TRBD2; clone size: many; J gene: TRBJ2-1; CDR3 DNA: TGCAGTGCTAGTACCAGCGGGAGGTCGAATGAGCAGTTCTTC; CDR3 protein: CSASTSGRSNEQFF
CDR3 length: 14; V gene: TRBV6-5; D gene: TRBD2; clone size: many; J gene: TRBJ2-5; CDR3 DNA: TGTGCCAGCAAACCGGGACTAGCGATCGAGACCCAGTACTTC; CDR3 protein: CASKPGLAIETQYF
CDR3 length: 18; V gene: TRBV7-2; D gene: TRBD2; clone size: .; J gene: TRBJ2-3; CDR3 DNA: TGTGCCAGCAGCGCCGGACTAGCGGGCGCTACTAGCACAGATACGCAGTATTTT; CDR3 protein: CASSAGLAGATSTDTQYF
CDR3 length: 14; V gene: TRBV6-6; D gene: .; clone size: many; J gene: TRBJ2-5; CDR3 DNA: TGTGCCAGCAGTTTTCCGACAGACCAGGGTAGCCAGTACTTC; CDR3 protein: CASSFPTDQGSQYF
CDR3 length: 15; V gene: TRBV7-9; D gene: .; clone size: .; J gene: TRBJ2-1; CDR3 DNA: TGTGCCAGCAGCTTAGTTTCAAGCTCCTACAATGAGCAGTTCTTC; CDR3 protein: CASSLVSSSYNEQFF
CDR3 length: 12; V gene: TRBV20-1; D gene: .; clone size: many; J gene: TRBJ2-7; CDR3 DNA: TGCAGTGCCCGGGCTACGGTCTACGAGCAGTACTTC; CDR3 protein: CSARATVYEQYF
CDR3 length: 17; V gene: TRBV7-9; D gene: .; clone size: .; J gene: TRBJ1-4; CDR3 DNA: TGTGCCAGCAGCTTAGTCGGGGGGTTTAATAGGTATGAAAAACTGTTTTTT; CDR3 protein: CASSLVGGFNRYEKLFF
CDR3 length: 13; V gene: TRBV19; D gene: .; clone size: few; J gene: TRBJ2-7; CDR3 DNA: TGTGCCAGTAGTTCCCGACGGTCCTACGAGCAGTACTTC; CDR3 protein: CASSSRRSYEQYF
CDR3 length: 15; V gene: TRBV19; D gene: .; clone size: many; J gene: TRBJ2-5; CDR3 DNA: TGTGCCAGTAGTCCATGGGCCAGTTGGGGGGAGACCCAGTACTTC; CDR3 protein: CASSPWASWGETQYF
CDR3 length: 14; V gene: TRBV20-1; D gene: TRBD1; clone size: many; J gene: TRBJ1-4; CDR3 DNA: TGCAGTTCGACAGGGCTGGCAACTAATGAAAAACTGTTTTTT; CDR3 protein: CSSTGLATNEKLFF
CDR3 length: 17; V gene: TRBV19; D gene: .; clone size: .; J gene: TRBJ1-3; CDR3 DNA: TGTGCCAGCAGTCCTCGAACAGGGAGAACCCCTGGAAACACCATATATTTT; CDR3 protein: CASSPRTGRTPGNTIYF
CDR3 length: 16; V gene: TRBV19; D gene: .; clone size: .; J gene: TRBJ1-5; CDR3 DNA: TGTGCCAGTAGTGGGAGACCAGGGGTTAGGTATCAGCCCCAGCATTTT; CDR3 protein: CASSGRPGVRYQPQHF
CDR3 length: 11; V gene: TRBV7-2; D gene: .; clone size: .; J gene: TRBJ2-5; CDR3 DNA: TGTGCCAGCAGCCAAGCGAGGACCCAGTACTTC; CDR3 protein: CASSQARTQYF
CDR3 length: 15; V gene: TRBV5-1; D gene: TRBD2; clone size: once; J gene: TRBJ2-1; CDR3 DNA: TGCGCCAGCAGCTTCACTAGCGGGAGAAACGGTGAGCAGTTCTTC; CDR3 protein: CASSFTSGRNGEQFF
CDR3 length: 12; V gene: TRBV2; D gene: .; clone size: .; J gene: TRBJ2-3; CDR3 DNA: TGTGCCAGCTATGGGGGCGCAGATACGCAGTATTTT; CDR3 protein: CASYGGADTQYF
CDR3 length: 14; V gene: TRBV2; D gene: .; clone size: .; J gene: TRBJ2-3; CDR3 DNA: TGTGCCAGCAGTGACAAACCTAGCACAGATACGCAGTATTTT; CDR3 protein: CASSDKPSTDTQYF
CDR3 length: 14; V gene: TRBV7-3; D gene: .; clone size: .; J gene: TRBJ1-2; CDR3 DNA: TGTGCCAGCAGCGCCGCGGGGGACAACTATGGCTACACCTTC; CDR3 protein: CASSAAGDNYGYTF